The following is a T cell receptor (beta chain) sequence with its context. The sample originates from a study of monozygotic twins with inflammatory bowel disease. TCRdb re-called the 5' RACE reads and catalogs CDR3 proteins one per entry, DNA excluded. The specimen's table records around 380,000 distinct CDR3 sequences. This receptor was obtained from a human donor with ulcerative colitis or Crohn's disease, or a healthy co-twin of an affected twin (not recorded which). Sequenced input: blood.

This CDR3 is CASSLAVGGGEQYF. V usage is TRBV5-1 and J usage is TRBJ2-7; TCRdb designates TRBD2, a call that cannot be tested without DNA. Germline CDR1 SGHRS, CDR2 YFSETQ. The CDR3 runs to 14 residues.